The rows below give T cell receptor beta chains drawn from one sample of a study of cytomegalovirus exposure and HLA in healthy donors. Some clones are missing from TCRdb's copy, which holds only in-frame ones; the method was immunoSEQ multiplex PCR. The table lists over 200,000 clones, 60% to 80% of them singletons, with around 3.9% in the top ten. The sample consisted of PBMCs. These receptors were collected from a male donor in good health and CMV-seronegative. The CDR3 runs from the conserved cysteine through the conserved F or W. The D gene is left open where the match is weak. Only some rows state a clone size, as once, few, many or a class for expanded clones.

.,TRBD1,TRBV10-2,TRBJ1-2,TGCGCCAGCAGAAACAGGGGTAACTATGGCTACACCTTC,CASRNRGNYGYTF
once,.,TRBV15,TRBJ2-6,TGTGCCACCAGCAGACGAATTGACAGTGCTGGGGCCAACGTCCTGACTTTC,CATSRRIDSAGANVLTF
.,.,TRBV6-1,TRBJ2-7,TGTGCCCTCGGGTTTTACGAGCAGTACTTC,CALGFYEQYF
.,TRBD1,TRBV7-9,TRBJ1-2,TGTGCCAGCAGCTTAGTGGGAGGGCAGGGGGCTGCCGCTAACTATGGCTACACCTTC,CASSLVGGQGAAANYGYTF
.,.,TRBV11-2,TRBJ2-1,TGTGCCAGCAGTCATTACAATGAGCAGTTCTTC,CASSHYNEQFF
few,.,TRBV4-1,TRBJ1-1,TGCGCCAGCAGCCAAGATGAGGGAAAGGACACTGAAGCTTTCTTT,CASSQDEGKDTEAFF
.,TRBD2,TRBV9,TRBJ2-3,TGTGCCAGCAGCCCCCGGACTAGCCCAGATACGCAGTATTTT,CASSPRTSPDTQYF
.,.,TRBV6-1,TRBJ2-7,TGTGCCAGCAGTGAACTAGCGCGCTACGAGCAGTACTTC,CASSELARYEQYF
.,.,TRBV11-2,TRBJ2-1,TGTGCCAGCAGCTTAGAGTTTACACCGATCGATGAGCAGTTCTTC,CASSLEFTPIDEQFF
.,.,TRBV6-1,TRBJ1-5,TGTGCCAGCAGGCGGGACTCAGGGAGCAATCAGCCCCAGCATTTT,CASRRDSGSNQPQHF